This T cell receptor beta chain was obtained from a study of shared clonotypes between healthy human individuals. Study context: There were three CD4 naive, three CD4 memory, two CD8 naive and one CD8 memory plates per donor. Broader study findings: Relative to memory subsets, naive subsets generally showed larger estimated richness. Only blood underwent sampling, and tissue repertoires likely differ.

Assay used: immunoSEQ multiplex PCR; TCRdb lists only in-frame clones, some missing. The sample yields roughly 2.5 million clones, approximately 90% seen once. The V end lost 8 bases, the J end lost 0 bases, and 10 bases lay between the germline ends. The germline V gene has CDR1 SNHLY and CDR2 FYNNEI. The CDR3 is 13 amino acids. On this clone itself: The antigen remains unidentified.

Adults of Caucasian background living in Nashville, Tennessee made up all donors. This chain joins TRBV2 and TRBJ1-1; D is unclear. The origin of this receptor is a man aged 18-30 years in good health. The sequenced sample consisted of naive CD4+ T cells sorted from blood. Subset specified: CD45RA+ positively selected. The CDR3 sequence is CASEVEVNTEAFF. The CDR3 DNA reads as TGTGCCAGCGAGGTGGAAGTGAACACTGAAGCTTTCTTT.